The 19 T cell receptor beta chains below come from one sample, sequenced in a study of cytomegalovirus exposure and HLA in healthy donors. The PCR used 60 Vbeta and 13 Jbeta primers. Profiled with immunoSEQ multiplex PCR; TCRdb holds only in-frame clones, not every one. The sample lists some 85,000 clones; less than 85% were seen once. Input material: PBMCs. All receptors derive from a woman aged 45 to 65 in good health and CMV-seronegative.

The chain recombines TRBV4-1 with TRBJ2-2; no definite D call. V was shortened by 1 base and J by 3 bases, with 9 bases between the two germline ends. CDR3 length: 15 amino acids. The V gene's germline CDR1 is MGHRA and CDR2 YSYEKL. CDR3 DNA sequence: TGCGCCAGCAGCCAAGTGAAACGGGACACCGGGGAGCTGTTTTTT. Amino acids: CASSQVKRDTGELFF.

This sequence joins TRBV27 and TRBJ2-7; D may be TRBD2 (5 bases). The CDR3 extends over 16 amino acids. With 3 bases removed from V and 0 bases from J, the gap between germline ends came to 15 bases. From germline, CDR1 is MNHEY and CDR2 SMNVEV (reference sequence). The CDR3 DNA reads as TGTGCCAGCAGTTTGGAACAAGCGGCGAGCTCCTACGAGCAGTACTTC. It is translated as CASSLEQAASSYEQYF.

The J gene is TRBJ2-5, the V gene TRBV7-9, with D perhaps TRBD2 (7 bases). With 5 bases removed from V and 5 bases from J, the gap between germline ends came to 24 bases. Germline CDR1 and CDR2: SEHNR and FQNEAQ (reference sequence). This CDR3 region has 17 residues. CDR3 bases: TGTGCCAGCAGCCCCCTCCGGACGGGGGGCGGTTTGGAGACCCAGTACTTC. The encoded protein is CASSPLRTGGGLETQYF.

This chain links TRBV6-1 with TRBJ2-7; D not resolved. Germline CDR1 and CDR2: MNHNS and SASEGT. CDR3 length equals 12 residues. With 7 bases removed from V and 7 bases from J, the gap between germline ends came to 14 bases. As DNA, the CDR3 is TGTGCCAGCAACCCGACTCCTCGAGAGCAGTACTTC. Translating gives CASNPTPREQYF.

CDR3 residues: CASFDSLYGYTF. DNA for the CDR3: TGTGCCAGTTTCGACAGCCTCTATGGCTACACCTTC. The chain is built from TRBV19 and TRBJ1-2; tentatively, D is TRBD1 (5 bases). This CDR3 spans 12 amino acids. The germline V and J ends were trimmed by 8 bases and 4 bases, with 11 bases remaining between them. CDR1 and CDR2 from the germline V gene are LNHDA and SQIVND (reference sequence).

V is TRBV6-5 and J is TRBJ2-5, with 9 bases aligning to TRBD1. The J segment lost 4 bases and the V segment lost 5 bases, leaving 5 bases of the junction unmatched. The CDR3 is made up of 14 amino acids. In germline, CDR1 is MNHEY, CDR2 SVGAGI. DNA of the CDR3: TGTGCCAGCAGTCCCGGGACAGGGAGAGAGACCCAGTACTTC. This codes for CASSPGTGRETQYF.

J is TRBJ1-1 and V is TRBV18, with TRBD1 identical over 9 bases. J was trimmed by 4 bases and V by 2 bases; bases with no gene match: 8. The CDR3 loop spans 16 amino acids. The germline gives CDR1 KGHSH, CDR2 LQKENI. CDR3 sequence reads: CASSPTHRGPGTEAFF. The CDR3 nucleotides are TGTGCCAGCTCACCAACCCACAGGGGGCCGGGCACTGAAGCTTTCTTT.

This chain joins TRBV10-3 and TRBJ1-1; 7 bases map to TRBD1. The CDR3 length is 13 residues. The germline V gene has CDR1 ENHRY and CDR2 SYGVKD. V lost 11 bases and J lost 2; bases outside the gene matches: 8. The CDR3 loop reads CASNRQGNTEAFF. CDR3 sequence (DNA): TGTGCCTCCAATCGACAGGGCAACACTGAAGCTTTCTTT.

CDR3 residues: CASSRSTQGNYEQYF. CDR3 bases: TGCGCCAGCAGCCGGAGCACCCAGGGGAACTACGAGCAGTACTTC. This chain uses TRBV5-1 with TRBJ2-7; the D gene is possibly TRBD1 (6 bases). Per the germline V gene, CDR1 is SGHRS and CDR2 is YFSETQ. V was clipped by 4 bases and J by 3 bases, with 17 bases between them. The CDR3 consists of 15 residues.

This clone has a single count. The chain is built from TRBV5-1 and TRBJ1-1; D not resolved. V was clipped by 2 bases and J by 4 bases, with 12 bases between them. CDR3 length equals 14 residues. Germline CDR1 SGHRS, CDR2 YFSETQ. The CDR3 sequence: CASSFTPAGTEAFF. Here the CDR3 DNA reads TGCGCCAGCAGCTTTACGCCGGCAGGCACTGAAGCTTTCTTT.

The V gene is TRBV6-4, the J gene TRBJ2-5; a weak D match, TRBD2 (5 bases). The tail of the sequence fits TRBJ2-7 better, so the J call may be wrong. Germline CDR1 reads MRHNA; CDR2 reads SNTAGT. The CDR3 totals 14 residues. The CDR3, as DNA: TGTGCCAGCAGTGAGGACTGGCCTGGAGACGAGCAGTACTTC. It is translated as CASSEDWPGDEQYF.

This clone turned up a few times. V usage is TRBV7-9 and J usage is TRBJ2-1, with D maybe TRBD2 (6 bases). CDR1 and CDR2 (germline): SEHNR, FQNEAQ (reference sequence). The V gene lost 1 base and the J gene lost 6 bases, with 13 bases spanning the gap. This CDR3 spans 15 amino acids. CDR3 protein: CASSLETSAFNEQFF. CDR3 DNA sequence: TGTGCCAGCAGCTTAGAGACTAGTGCGTTCAATGAGCAGTTCTTC.

The chain carries TRBV19 and TRBJ1-1, with a possible D match to TRBD1 (5 bases). CDR1 and CDR2 from the germline V gene are LNHDA and SQIVND (reference sequence). V was cut by 5 bases and J by 3 bases, with 13 bases left in between. The CDR3 has 14 residues. DNA for the CDR3: TGTGCCAGTAGTCCGCAGGGTGTGGACACTGAAGCTTTCTTT. It yields the protein CASSPQGVDTEAFF.

CDR3 protein: CASRFRGPNTGELFF. The CDR3 nucleotides are TGTGCCAGCAGATTCAGGGGGCCGAACACCGGGGAGCTGTTTTTT. The chain recombines TRBV6-5 with TRBJ2-2, with 8 bases lining up with TRBD1. Germline V gives CDR1 MNHEY, CDR2 SVGAGI. V lost 6 bases and J lost 0; bases outside the gene matches: 3. The CDR3 consists of 15 residues.

The genes are TRBV27 and TRBJ1-6; D remains unclear. V was pared by 6 bases and J by 3 bases, with 12 bases between. The CDR3 sequence is 15 residues long. Germline V gene lookup returns CDR1 MNHEY and CDR2 SMNVEV (reference sequence). CDR3 DNA sequence: TGTGCCAGCAGCAGCTACCGGGACTATAATTCACCCCTCCACTTT. Protein product: CASSSYRDYNSPLHF.

The chain couples TRBV6-6 to TRBJ1-5, with TRBD1 identical over 7 bases. V gave up 2 bases and J gave up 4 bases; unmatched junction bases: 8. From germline, CDR1 is MNHNY and CDR2 SVGAGI (reference sequence). CDR3 size: 16 residues. The chain's CDR3 is CASSYRPTGMNQPQHF. CDR3 bases: TGTGCCAGCAGTTACCGGCCGACAGGGATGAATCAGCCCCAGCATTTT.

The chain carries TRBV27 and TRBJ2-7; no reliable D call. Trimming took off 6 bases at V and 2 bases at J, with 14 bases between the two ends. The CDR3 runs to 14 residues. From germline, CDR1 is MNHEY and CDR2 SMNVEV (reference sequence). The CDR3 loop reads CASRNSGLPYEQYF. CDR3 nucleotide sequence: TGTGCCAGCAGGAATTCAGGTTTACCCTACGAGCAGTACTTC.

V gene TRBV2 combines with J gene TRBJ2-5; the D gene is possibly TRBD2 (5 bases). Trimming took off 6 bases at V and 3 bases at J, with 5 bases between the two ends. From germline, CDR1 is SNHLY and CDR2 FYNNEI. The CDR3 runs 11 residues. This CDR3 is CASRAEETQYF. DNA for the CDR3: TGTGCCAGCAGAGCGGAAGAGACCCAGTACTTC. The complete variable domain, with remaining parts taken from reference TRBV2 and TRBJ2-5, reads EPEVTQTPSHQVTQMGQEVILRCVPISNHLYFYWYRQILGQKVEFLVSFYNNEISEKSEIFDDQFSVERPDGSNFTLKIRSTKLEDSAMYFCASRAEETQYFGPGTRLLVL.

This clone was seen once. The chain is built from TRBV9 and TRBJ1-4, with D tentatively TRBD1 (6 bases). This CDR3 contains 18 residues. Per germline, CDR1 SGDLS and CDR2 YYNGEE. Trimming removed 0 bases from V and 4 bases from J, with 19 bases in between. Here the CDR3 DNA reads TGTGCCAGCAGCGTAGGTATACAGGGCCCCAGTGGTAATGAAAAACTGTTTTTT. Its protein is CASSVGIQGPSGNEKLFF.